This T cell receptor beta chain was obtained from a study of shared clonotypes between healthy human individuals. Study in general: The people who gave samples were two women and a few men aged 18 to 49.

Terminally differentiated effector memory CD45RA+ cells were excluded by CCR7 positive selection of CD45RO-negative cells. Germline trimming cut 3 bases from V and 10 bases from J; bases unmatched to any gene: 16. Germline values: CDR1 SGHAT, CDR2 FQDESV (reference sequence). The CDR3 has 16 residues. DNA at around 200 ng, roughly 27,000 T cell genomes, went into sorted-subset replicate PCRs. TCRdb's copy holds only in-frame clones and misses some; the assay was immunoSEQ multiplex PCR. Of some 2,100,000 clones listed, about 92% are singletons. Sequenced input: naive CD8+ T cells from PBMCs. This receptor was taken from a man between 18 and 35 years old in good health. Some clones in this sample may be carry-over from other donors' samples. The gene calls are TRBV11-1 and TRBJ2-5; TRBD1 matches at 8 bases. The CDR3, as DNA: TGTGCCAGCAGCTTGGGGGCTTTAGGGACAGGCGATGTCCAGTACTTC. Translating gives CASSLGALGTGDVQYF.